This passage covers 7 T cell receptor beta chains from one sample sequenced in a study of T cell clusters in autoimmune cytopenias. Multiplex touch-down PCR amplified TRB using TRB-A and TRB-B pools in one tube. Each CDR3 protein gets one entry in TCRdb, which reprocessed the multiplex PCR reads and gives no DNA. In all, the sample yields some 6,200 distinct CDR3 sequences. Approximately 40,000 genome equivalents of blood DNA were amplified for TRB. What was sequenced was peripheral blood. All receptors come from a human donor with an autoimmune cytopenia or autoimmune hepatitis (not recorded which).

The chain's CDR3 is CASSPSDNQPQHF. V usage is TRBV18 and J usage is TRBJ1-5. CDR1 KGHSH and CDR2 LQKENI come from the germline V gene. This CDR3 region has 13 residues.

This clonotype is deemed medium-sized (0.01 to 0.1%) by its frequency. J is TRBJ2-3 and V is TRBV12-3 or TRBV12-4; no DNA is available, so the TRBD1 call from TCRdb remains unchecked. The length of the CDR3 is 14 residues. CDR3 amino acids: CASRRGVFPDTQYF.

The chain couples TRBV28 to TRBJ1-1. The CDR3 extends over 14 amino acids. From germline, CDR1 is MDHEN and CDR2 SYDVKM. CDR3 protein: CASSFVRLNTEAFF.

The chain couples TRBV7-2 to TRBJ1-1; checking the TCRdb D call of TRBD1 is not possible without DNA. The CDR3 length is 16 residues. The germline V gene has CDR1 SGHTA and CDR2 FQGNSA. The CDR3 region is CASSSQGTPVNTEAFF.

The V call is TRBV28, the J call TRBJ2-3; the TCRdb call, TRBD2, lacks DNA for checking. The CDR3 covers 16 residues. In germline, CDR1 is MDHEN, CDR2 SYDVKM. The CDR3 is CASSLYRRGDTDTQYF. The full variable domain, in which reference TRBV28 and TRBJ2-3 provide the parts outside the CDR3, is DVKVTQSSRYLVKRTGEKVFLECVQDMDHENMFWYRQDPGLGLRLIYFSYDVKMKEKGDIPEGYSVSREKKERFSLILESASTNQTSMYLCASSLYRRGDTDTQYFGPGTRLTVL.

This clonotype is deemed medium-sized by its frequency. This chain joins TRBV6-6 and TRBJ2-4; with no DNA, the TCRdb D assignment of TRBD1 cannot be verified. The CDR3 is 14 amino acids. Per the germline V gene, CDR1 is MNHNY and CDR2 is SVGAGI (reference sequence). CDR3 residues: CASSYWDRVNIQYF.

The chain couples TRBV5-4 to TRBJ1-1; TCRdb returns TRBD1, unconfirmable since there is no DNA. The CDR3 sequence is 14 residues long. CDR1 SGHNT and CDR2 YYREEE come from the germline V gene (reference sequence). CDR3 amino acids: CASSLRTGGTEAFF.